These 8 T cell receptor beta chains came from one sample sequenced in a study of blood T cell repertoires in COVID-19. Only in-frame clones appear in the TCRdb table, and some are missing; sequencing was by immunoSEQ multiplex PCR. The profile shows approximately 140,000 clones, 84% of them singletons. The sample was peripheral blood. The receptors derive from a woman of 80 years or more with acute or convalescent COVID-19.

This chain links TRBV25-1 with TRBJ1-2; no clear D. Looked up from germline, CDR1 is MGHDK and CDR2 is SYGVNS. V lost 2 bases, J lost 3 bases, and 10 bases lay in between. CDR3 size: 14 residues. The CDR3 here is CASSEAGKHYGYTF. The CDR3 coding sequence is TGTGCCAGCAGTGAAGCCGGGAAACACTATGGCTACACCTTC.

This clone was counted only a few times. CDR3 sequence (DNA): TGTGCCAGCAGCAAATCCAGCAGGGGGCCCGGGGAGCTGTTTTTT. Its translation is CASSKSSRGPGELFF. The chain joins TRBV21-1 to TRBJ2-2; the table's D call TRBD1 went unverified against the DNA. TRBV21-1 is flagged as a pseudogene. The CDR3 sequence is 15 residues long.

The chain employs TRBV7-2 and TRBJ2-7; TRBD2 is a possible D gene (6 bases). V dropped 1 base and J dropped 2 bases, with 12 bases sitting between them. CDR3 length: 15 amino acids. Germline V gives CDR1 SGHTA, CDR2 FQGNSA. DNA of the CDR3: TGTGCCAGCAGCTTAGAACGGGCGGGACCCTACGAGCAGTACTTC. Translation: CASSLERAGPYEQYF.

The rearrangement joins TRBV25-1 to TRBJ1-6; D unclear. CDR1 is MGHDK and CDR2 is SYGVNS in the germline V gene. V gave up 2 bases and J gave up 8 bases, with 10 bases separating them. The CDR3 totals 14 residues. The CDR3 protein is CASSEDAVYSPLHF. CDR3 nucleotide sequence: TGTGCCAGCAGTGAAGACGCGGTATATTCACCCCTCCACTTT.

This chain uses TRBV2 with TRBJ1-3; 12 nucleotides agree with TRBD1. The CDR3 has 17 residues. Germline V gene data show CDR1 as SNHLY and CDR2 as FYNNEI. V dropped 10 bases and J dropped 1; count of bases not matched to a gene: 11. The CDR3 DNA sequence: TGTGCCACCACAGGGACAGGGGGCCCTAGTTCTGGAAACACCATATATTTT. It translates to CATTGTGGPSSGNTIYF. Complete variable domain (other parts from reference TRBV2 and TRBJ1-3): EPEVTQTPSHQVTQMGQEVILRCVPISNHLYFYWYRQILGQKVEFLVSFYNNEISEKSEIFDDQFSVERPDGSNFTLKIRSTKLEDSAMYFCATTGTGGPSSGNTIYFGEGSWLTVV.

This sequence joins TRBV5-5 and TRBJ2-2, with unresolved D. The CDR3 is 16 amino acids. Germline V CDR1 and CDR2: SGHKS, YYEKEE (reference sequence). V dropped 0 bases and J dropped 3 bases, with 12 bases sitting between them. CDR3 region: CASSLAVSGYTGELFF. As DNA, the CDR3 is TGTGCCAGCAGCTTGGCCGTTTCAGGCTACACCGGGGAGCTGTTTTTT.

The rearrangement uses TRBV7-2 and TRBJ2-3, with 12 nucleotides matching TRBD1. The CDR3 consists of 13 residues. The V gene's germline CDR1 is SGHTA and CDR2 FQGNSA. The CDR3 nucleotides read TGTGCGGAGGGACAGGGGGCGCTTGATACGCAGTATTTT. Translating gives CAEGQGALDTQYF.

This clone was counted only a few times. The sample has other DNA sequences that encode this CDR3 too. V usage is TRBV9 and J usage is TRBJ2-2; D uncertain. Germline CDR1 SGDLS, CDR2 YYNGEE. CDR3 length: 13 residues. The V end was cut by 0 bases, the J end by 3 bases, with 3 bases between. CDR3 in DNA: TGTGCCAGCAGCGTAGCCTACACCGGGGAGCTGTTTTTT. It translates to CASSVAYTGELFF.